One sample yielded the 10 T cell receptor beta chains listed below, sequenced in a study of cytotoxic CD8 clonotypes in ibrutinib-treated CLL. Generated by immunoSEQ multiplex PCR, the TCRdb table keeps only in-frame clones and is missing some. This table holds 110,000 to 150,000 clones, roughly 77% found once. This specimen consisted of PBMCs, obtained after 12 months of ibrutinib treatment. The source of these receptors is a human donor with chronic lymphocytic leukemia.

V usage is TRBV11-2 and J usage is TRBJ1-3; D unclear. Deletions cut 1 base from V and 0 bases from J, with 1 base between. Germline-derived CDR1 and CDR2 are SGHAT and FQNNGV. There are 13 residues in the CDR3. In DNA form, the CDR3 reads TGTGCCAGCAGCTTAGGCTCTGGAAACACCATATATTTT. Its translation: CASSLGSGNTIYF.

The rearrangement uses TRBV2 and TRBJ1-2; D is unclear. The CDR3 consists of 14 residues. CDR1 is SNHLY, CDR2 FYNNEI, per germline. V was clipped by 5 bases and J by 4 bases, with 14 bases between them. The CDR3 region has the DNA TGTGCCAGCAGTCTCACCCAGGCCCCCTATGGCTACACCTTC. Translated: CASSLTQAPYGYTF.

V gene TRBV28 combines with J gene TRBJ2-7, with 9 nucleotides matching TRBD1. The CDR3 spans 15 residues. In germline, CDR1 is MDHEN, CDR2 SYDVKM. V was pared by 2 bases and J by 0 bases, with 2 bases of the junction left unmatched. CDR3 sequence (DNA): TGTGCCAGCAGTTTAGGGACAGGGCGCTCCTACGAGCAGTACTTC. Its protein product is CASSLGTGRSYEQYF.

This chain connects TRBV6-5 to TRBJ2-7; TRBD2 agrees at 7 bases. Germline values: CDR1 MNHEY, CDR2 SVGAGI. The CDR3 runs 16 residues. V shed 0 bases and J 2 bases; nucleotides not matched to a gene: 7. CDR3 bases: TGTGCCAGCAGTTACTCTGGGCGGGAGTGGCCCTACGAGCAGTACTTC. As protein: CASSYSGREWPYEQYF.

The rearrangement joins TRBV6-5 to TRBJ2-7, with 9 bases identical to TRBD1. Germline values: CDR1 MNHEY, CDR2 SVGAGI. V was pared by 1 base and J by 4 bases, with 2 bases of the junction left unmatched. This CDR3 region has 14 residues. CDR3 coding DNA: TGTGCCAGCAGTTACTACAGGGGGCCTTACGAGCAGTACTTC. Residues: CASSYYRGPYEQYF.

The CDR3 sequence is CASSVSSGGYRDTQYF. The CDR3 DNA sequence: TGTGCCAGCAGCGTATCTAGCGGGGGTTATAGGGATACGCAGTATTTT. The chain carries TRBV9 and TRBJ2-3; the match to TRBD2 covers 10 bases. CDR3 length: 16 amino acids. The germline V gene has CDR1 SGDLS and CDR2 YYNGEE. V trimming: 1 base; J trimming: 6 bases; junction bases outside the gene matches: 8.

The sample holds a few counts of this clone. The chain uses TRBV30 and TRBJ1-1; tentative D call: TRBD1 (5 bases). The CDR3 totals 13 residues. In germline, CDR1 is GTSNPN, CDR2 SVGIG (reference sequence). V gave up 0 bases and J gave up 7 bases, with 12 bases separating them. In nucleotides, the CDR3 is TGTGCCTGGAGTGTGGCCAGGGCATTTGAAGCTTTCTTT. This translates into CAWSVARAFEAFF.

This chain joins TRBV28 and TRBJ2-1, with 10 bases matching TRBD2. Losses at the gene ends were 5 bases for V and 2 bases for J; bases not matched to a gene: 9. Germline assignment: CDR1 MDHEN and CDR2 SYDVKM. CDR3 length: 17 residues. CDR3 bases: TGTGCCAGCAGTCCGTTGGAGCGGGGGGGCCCCTACAATGAGCAGTTCTTC. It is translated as CASSPLERGGPYNEQFF.

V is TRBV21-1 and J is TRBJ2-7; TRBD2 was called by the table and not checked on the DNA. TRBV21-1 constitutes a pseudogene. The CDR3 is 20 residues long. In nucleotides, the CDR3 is TGTGCCAGCAGCTACAAACAGCGGGACGCGGGACTAGGGATCTCCTACGAGCAGTACTTC. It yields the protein CASSYKQRDAGLGISYEQYF.

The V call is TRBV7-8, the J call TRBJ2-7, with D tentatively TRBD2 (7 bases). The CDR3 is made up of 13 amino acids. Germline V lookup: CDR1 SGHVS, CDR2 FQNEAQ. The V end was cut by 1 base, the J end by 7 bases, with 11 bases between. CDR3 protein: CASSLEGGREQYF. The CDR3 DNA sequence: TGTGCCAGCAGCTTAGAGGGGGGGCGGGAGCAGTACTTC.